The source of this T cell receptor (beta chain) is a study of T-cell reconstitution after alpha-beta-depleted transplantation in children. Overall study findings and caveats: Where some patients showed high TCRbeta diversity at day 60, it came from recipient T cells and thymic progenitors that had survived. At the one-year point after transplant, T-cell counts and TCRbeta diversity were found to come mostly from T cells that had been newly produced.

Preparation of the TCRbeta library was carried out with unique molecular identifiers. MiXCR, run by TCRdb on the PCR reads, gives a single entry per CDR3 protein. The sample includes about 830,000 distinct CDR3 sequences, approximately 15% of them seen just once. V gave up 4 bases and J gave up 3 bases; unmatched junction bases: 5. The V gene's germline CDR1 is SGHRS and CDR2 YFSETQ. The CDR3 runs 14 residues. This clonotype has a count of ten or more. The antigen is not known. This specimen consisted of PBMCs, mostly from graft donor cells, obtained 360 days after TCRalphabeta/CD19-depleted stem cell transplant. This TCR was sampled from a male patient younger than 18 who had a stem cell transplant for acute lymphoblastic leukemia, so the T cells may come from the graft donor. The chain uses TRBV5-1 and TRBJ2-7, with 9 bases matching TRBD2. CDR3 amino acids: CASSRGTSIYEQYF. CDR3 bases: TGCGCCAGCAGCCGGGGGACTAGCATCTACGAGCAGTACTTC.